A single sample is the source of the 30 T cell receptor beta chains below, sequenced in a study of control samples from healthy donors and cancer patients. The protocol was immunoSEQ multiplex PCR, while the TCRdb copy is restricted to in-frame clones and leaves out a portion. This sample has around 80,000 clones; roughly 88% occur once, and the top ten carry roughly 5%. Sequenced input: blood. The receptors originated from a woman in her fifties or sixties in good health.

The chain uses TRBV5-1 and TRBJ2-7; 10 bases are a match to TRBD2. The V segment lost 3 bases and the J segment 2 bases; nucleotides outside the gene matches: 8. Germline V gene sequence: CDR1 SGHRS, CDR2 YFSETQ. CDR3 length: 16 residues. The CDR3 region has the DNA TGCGCCAGCAGCTCGAGCGGGGGGGGTATGACCTACGAGCAGTACTTC. Protein sequence: CASSSSGGGMTYEQYF.

This chain uses TRBV2 with TRBJ1-2, with D perhaps matching TRBD1 (6 bases). Germline-derived CDR1 and CDR2 are SNHLY and FYNNEI. The CDR3 length is 13 residues. Trimming removed 2 bases from V and 3 bases from J, with 7 bases in between. CDR3 loop: CASSEHRDYGYTF. DNA for the CDR3: TGTGCCAGCAGTGAACACAGGGACTATGGCTACACCTTC.

The chain has TRBV5-5 and TRBJ1-4; 7 bases fit TRBD1. This CDR3 has 16 amino acids. V lost 4 bases, J lost 2 bases, and 8 bases stayed unmatched. Germline CDR1 reads SGHKS; CDR2 reads YYEKEE (reference sequence). CDR3 sequence reads: CASSQMGTATNEKLFF. The CDR3, as DNA: TGTGCCAGCAGCCAAATGGGGACAGCGACTAATGAAAAACTGTTTTTT. Supplemented by reference TRBV5-5 and TRBJ1-4, the full variable domain reads DAGVTQSPTHLIKTRGQQVTLRCSPISGHKSVSWYQQVLGQGPQFIFQYYEKEERGRGNFPDRFSARQFPNYSSELNVNALLLGDSALYLCASSQMGTATNEKLFFGSGTQLSVL.

The chain links TRBV2 to TRBJ2-1; 8 nucleotides match TRBD2. CDR3 length: 13 amino acids. CDR1 and CDR2 (germline): SNHLY, FYNNEI. The V segment lost 10 bases and the J segment 7 bases; nucleotides outside the gene matches: 9. The CDR3 loop is CANMGLGKNEQFF. CDR3 DNA: TGTGCCAACATGGGACTAGGGAAGAATGAGCAGTTCTTC.

A single count supports this clone. Here the CDR3 DNA reads TGTGCCAGCAGTGTGGGACTAGCATATGCTCCCGCGAACACCGGGGAGCTGTTTTTT. This encodes CASSVGLAYAPANTGELFF. The chain is built from TRBV2 and TRBJ2-2, with 9 bases aligning to TRBD2. Germline V gives CDR1 SNHLY, CDR2 FYNNEI. The CDR3 runs to 19 residues. The ends lost 4 bases at V and 0 bases at J; junction bases unmatched: 12.

The chain recombines TRBV7-9 with TRBJ2-7, with 10 bases fitting TRBD2. V dropped 2 bases and J dropped 3; count of bases not matched to a gene: 1. The germline V gene has CDR1 SEHNR and CDR2 FQNEAQ (reference sequence). The CDR3 runs 14 residues. The CDR3 coding sequence is TGTGCCAGCAGCTTACTAGCGGGGGACTACGAGCAGTACTTC. Translated: CASSLLAGDYEQYF.

The rearrangement joins TRBV29-1 to TRBJ1-2, with 10 bases that match TRBD1. Germline CDR1 is SQVTM and CDR2 is ANQGSEA. This CDR3 has 15 amino acids. Trimming took 6 bases from V and 0 from J; bases not matched to a gene: 7. The CDR3 sequence: CSVLGQGTANYGYTF. The CDR3, as DNA: TGCAGCGTCCTGGGACAGGGGACAGCTAACTATGGCTACACCTTC.

This rearrangement joins TRBV6-1 to TRBJ2-7; TRBD2 might be the D (5 bases). Germline loops: CDR1 MNHNS, CDR2 SASEGT. V was pared by 3 bases and J by 6 bases, with 9 bases between. The CDR3 contains 12 residues. In DNA, the CDR3 is TGTGCCAGCAGTGACAGGAGGCGCGAGCAGTACTTC. This sequence encodes CASSDRRREQYF.

This sequence joins TRBV6-1 and TRBJ1-2; D is unclear. Deletions cut 3 bases from V and 4 bases from J, with 12 bases between. Germline V gives CDR1 MNHNS, CDR2 SASEGT. The length of the CDR3 is 14 residues. Written as DNA, the CDR3 is TGTGCCAGCAGTGAGGATGCGACGGGCTATGGCTACACCTTC. Residues: CASSEDATGYGYTF.

This clone occurred a few times. This rearrangement joins TRBV14 to TRBJ2-7, with TRBD2 identical over 10 bases. The length of the CDR3 is 15 residues. The junction had 6 bases not matched to a gene; V was cut back by 4 bases and J by 3 bases. CDR1 and CDR2 (germline): SGHDN, FVKESK. The CDR3 reads CASSPLAGTRYEQYF. In nucleotides, the CDR3 is TGTGCCAGCAGCCCACTAGCGGGGACCCGCTACGAGCAGTACTTC.

The chain joins TRBV6-5 to TRBJ2-7; no reliable D call. Germline V gene lookup returns CDR1 MNHEY and CDR2 SVGAGI. Trimming cost V 10 bases and J 5 bases, with 15 bases left between them. CDR3 length equals 12 residues. This chain's CDR3 is CATTFGGDEQYF. The CDR3 bases are TGTGCCACAACCTTCGGTGGCGACGAGCAGTACTTC.

V gene TRBV7-9 combines with J gene TRBJ1-6, with TRBD1 identical over 7 bases. The CDR3 sequence is 14 residues long. The V segment lost 5 bases and the J segment 7 bases; nucleotides outside the gene matches: 5. Germline V gene data show CDR1 as SEHNR and CDR2 as FQNEAQ (reference sequence). The CDR3 protein is CASSKTGVNSPLHF. The CDR3 coding sequence is TGTGCCAGCAGCAAAACAGGGGTGAATTCACCCCTCCACTTT.

DNA for the CDR3: TGTGCCAGCAGCCGTGCCGGGGAGCTGTTTTTT. Amino acid sequence: CASSRAGELFF. V is TRBV6-5 and J is TRBJ2-2; D unclear. Per the germline V gene, CDR1 is MNHEY and CDR2 is SVGAGI. The CDR3 sequence is 11 residues long. The V end was cut by 6 bases, the J end by 6 bases, with 5 bases between.

This clone was recorded only once. The chain uses TRBV3-1 (or the pseudogene TRBV3-2) and TRBJ1-1, with D possibly TRBD1 on 6 matching bases. V was pared by 0 bases and J by 5 bases, with 16 bases between. There are 16 residues in the CDR3. Germline CDR1 is LGHDT and CDR2 is YNNKEL (reference sequence). CDR3: CASSQETPSGETEAFF. CDR3 nucleotide sequence: TGTGCCAGCAGCCAAGAAACCCCCTCAGGGGAGACTGAAGCTTTCTTT.

V and J are TRBV19 and TRBJ1-2, with 7 bases aligning to TRBD1. CDR1 is LNHDA and CDR2 is SQIVND in the germline V gene (reference sequence). Germline trimming cut 4 bases from V and 4 bases from J; bases unmatched to any gene: 6. The CDR3 is 14 residues long. The chain's CDR3 is CASSSTGVTYGYTF. The DNA for the CDR3 is TGTGCCAGTAGTAGCACAGGGGTCACCTATGGCTACACCTTC.

The J gene is TRBJ2-7, the V gene TRBV3-1 (or the pseudogene TRBV3-2); weak D call: TRBD1 (6 bases). CDR3 length equals 14 residues. Germline V lookup: CDR1 LGHDT, CDR2 YNNKEL (reference sequence). V was clipped by 1 base and J by 2 bases, with 9 bases between them. This chain's CDR3 is CASSQAQGPYEQYF. In DNA, the CDR3 is TGTGCCAGCAGCCAAGCACAGGGCCCCTACGAGCAGTACTTC.

This rearrangement joins TRBV2 to TRBJ2-7, with TRBD1 matching over 9 bases. CDR1 is SNHLY, CDR2 FYNNEI, per germline. There are 14 residues in the CDR3. V shed 4 bases and J 4 bases; nucleotides not matched to a gene: 5. As DNA, the CDR3 is TGTGCCAGCAGTGTCGGGACAGGGCCTTACGAGCAGTACTTC. As protein: CASSVGTGPYEQYF.

This chain links TRBV4-1 with TRBJ1-3; no clear D. CDR1 is MGHRA and CDR2 is YSYEKL in the germline V gene. Trimming shortened V by 1 base and J by 0 bases, and 10 bases separated the two germline ends. The CDR3 spans 16 residues. The CDR3 sequence is CASSQVPPDSGNTIYF. CDR3 bases: TGCGCCAGCAGCCAAGTGCCGCCAGACTCTGGAAACACCATATATTTT.

This CDR3 is CAISEGGTAQETQYF. The CDR3 DNA reads TGTGCCATCAGTGAGGGAGGGACGGCTCAAGAGACCCAGTACTTC. The chain couples TRBV10-3 to TRBJ2-5; perhaps TRBD2 as D (6 bases). This CDR3 region has 15 residues. V was clipped by 2 bases and J by 2 bases, with 12 bases between them. Germline-derived CDR1 and CDR2 are ENHRY and SYGVKD.

The rearrangement joins TRBV30 to TRBJ2-7, with 8 bases that match TRBD2. The trim removed 6 bases at V and 0 bases at J, leaving 7 bases unmatched. The germline V gene has CDR1 GTSNPN and CDR2 SVGIG (reference sequence). This CDR3 spans 14 amino acids. The CDR3 sequence: CACGERGSSYEQYF. CDR3 nucleotides: TGTGCCTGCGGAGAGCGGGGGAGCTCCTACGAGCAGTACTTC.

The V gene is TRBV14, the J gene TRBJ1-2; D perhaps matches TRBD1 (5 bases). Germline CDR1 and CDR2: SGHDN and FVKESK. The V and J ends lost 2 bases and 8 bases respectively, with 12 bases between them. This CDR3 has 13 amino acids. CDR3 sequence (DNA): TGTGCCAGCAGCCAACATCAGGGAGGCGGCTACACCTTC. It translates to CASSQHQGGGYTF.

The chain recombines TRBV3-1 (or the pseudogene TRBV3-2) with TRBJ2-7; tentatively, D is TRBD2 (6 bases). CDR3 length: 14 residues. Germline CDR1 reads LGHDT; CDR2 reads YNNKEL (reference sequence). V was trimmed by 3 bases and J by 3 bases, leaving 12 bases between them. CDR3: CASSHTAGLYEQYF. In DNA form, the CDR3 reads TGTGCCAGCAGCCACACCGCGGGACTCTACGAGCAGTACTTC.

V usage is TRBV12-5 and J usage is TRBJ1-1; unclear D gene. Deletions cut 0 bases from V and 2 bases from J, with 7 bases between. The CDR3 consists of 14 residues. The germline V gene has CDR1 LGHNT and CDR2 FRNRAP. This CDR3 reads CASGLVRDNTEAFF. The CDR3 DNA reads as TGTGCTAGTGGTTTGGTAAGGGATAACACTGAAGCTTTCTTT.

This clone was recorded only once. The chain couples TRBV6-4 to TRBJ1-1, with D maybe TRBD1 (5 bases). CDR1 is MRHNA, CDR2 SNTAGT, per germline. V was trimmed by 5 bases and J by 4 bases, leaving 11 bases between them. This CDR3 comprises 13 residues. CDR3 bases: TGTGCCAGCAGTCAGGGAGCGGGCACTGAAGCTTTCTTT. This translates into CASSQGAGTEAFF.

The V gene is TRBV4-1, the J gene TRBJ2-7, with D possibly TRBD1 on 5 matching bases. CDR1 is MGHRA and CDR2 is YSYEKL in the germline V gene. The CDR3 sequence is 14 residues long. Trimming cost V 5 bases and J 0 bases, with 11 bases left between them. In nucleotides, the CDR3 is TGCGCCAGCAGCGCAGGGTGGGGCTCCTACGAGCAGTACTTC. Translation gives CASSAGWGSYEQYF.

This clone was seen just once. The chain employs TRBV24-1 and TRBJ1-2; D is possibly TRBD1 (6 bases). The V gene lost 4 bases and the J gene lost 6 bases, with 17 bases spanning the gap. The CDR3 is 15 amino acids. Looked up from germline, CDR1 is KGHDR and CDR2 is SFDVKD. The CDR3 region is CATSEIRGAKHGYTF. The CDR3, as DNA: TGTGCCACCAGTGAAATTAGGGGGGCGAAACATGGCTACACCTTC.

This sequence joins TRBV9 and TRBJ1-5, with a possible D match to TRBD1 (6 bases). Germline lookup yields CDR1 SGDLS and CDR2 YYNGEE. CDR3 length: 17 amino acids. The V and J ends lost 0 bases and 3 bases respectively, with 16 bases between them. CDR3 loop: CASSVADPQGINQPQHF. DNA for the CDR3: TGTGCCAGCAGCGTAGCCGACCCCCAGGGGATCAATCAGCCCCAGCATTTT.

The chain employs TRBV11-2 and TRBJ2-1; 8 bases are shared with TRBD2. V shed 5 bases, J shed 4 bases, and the junction held 7 bases outside the gene matches. The CDR3 runs to 15 residues. The germline gives CDR1 SGHAT, CDR2 FQNNGV. CDR3 region: CASSVMAGGYNEQFF. The CDR3 DNA reads TGTGCCAGCAGCGTAATGGCGGGGGGTTACAATGAGCAGTTCTTC.

V usage is TRBV15 and J usage is TRBJ1-4; no clear D gene. Germline-derived CDR1 and CDR2 are LNHNV and YYDKDF (reference sequence). V was shortened by 0 bases and J by 6 bases, with 11 bases between the two germline ends. This CDR3 is 15 amino acids long. CDR3 sequence reads: CATSRDGRVDEKLFF. CDR3 in DNA: TGTGCCACCAGCAGAGATGGGAGGGTCGATGAAAAACTGTTTTTT.

The chain has TRBV19 and TRBJ2-7; D gene unclear. The CDR3 covers 13 residues. V was pared by 3 bases and J by 6 bases, with 12 bases between. CDR1 is LNHDA, CDR2 SQIVND, per germline (reference sequence). In DNA, the CDR3 is TGTGCCAGTAGTATTTTGGGGTCGGCCGAGCAGTACTTC. Translating it yields CASSILGSAEQYF.